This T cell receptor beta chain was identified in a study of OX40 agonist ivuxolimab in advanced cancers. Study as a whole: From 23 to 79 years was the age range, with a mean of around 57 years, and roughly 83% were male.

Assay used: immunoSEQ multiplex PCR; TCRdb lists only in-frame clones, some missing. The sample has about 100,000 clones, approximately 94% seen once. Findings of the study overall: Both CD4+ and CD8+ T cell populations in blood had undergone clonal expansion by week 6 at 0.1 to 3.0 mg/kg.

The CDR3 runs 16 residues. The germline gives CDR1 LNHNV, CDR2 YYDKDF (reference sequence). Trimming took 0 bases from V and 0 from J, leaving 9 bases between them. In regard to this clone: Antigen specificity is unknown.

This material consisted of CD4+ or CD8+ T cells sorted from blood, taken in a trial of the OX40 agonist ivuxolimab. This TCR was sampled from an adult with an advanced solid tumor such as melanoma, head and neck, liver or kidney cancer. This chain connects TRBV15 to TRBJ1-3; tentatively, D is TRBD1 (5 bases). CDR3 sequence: CATSRDTGYSGNTIYF. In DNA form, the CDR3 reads TGTGCCACCAGCAGAGATACAGGCTACTCTGGAAACACCATATATTTT.